These 26 T cell receptor beta chains originate from one sample sequenced in a study of cytomegalovirus exposure and HLA in healthy donors. The PCR employed 60 Vbeta primers together with 13 Jbeta primers. Sequencing was performed with immunoSEQ multiplex PCR; in TCRdb, only in-frame clones are kept and a portion is missing. This table lists 55,000 to 80,000 clones. The sequenced sample was PBMCs. The receptors were sampled from a man aged 35 to 55 in good health and CMV-seronegative.

The rearrangement joins TRBV6-1 to TRBJ2-3; 7 bases agree with TRBD2. The germline V gene encodes CDR1 MNHNS and CDR2 SASEGT. The CDR3 loop spans 14 amino acids. V lost 6 bases, J lost 4 bases, and 7 bases stayed unmatched. CDR3 region: CASRKQRGADTQYF. The CDR3 nucleotides read TGTGCCAGCAGGAAACAGCGGGGTGCAGATACGCAGTATTTT.

The chain has TRBV7-9 and TRBJ1-1, with unresolved D. V lost 4 bases, J lost 3 bases, and 12 bases lay in between. CDR3 size: 14 residues. CDR1 is SEHNR and CDR2 is FQNEAQ in the germline V gene (reference sequence). The CDR3 sequence is CASSSHKDYTEAFF. The CDR3 nucleotides read TGTGCCAGCAGCTCCCATAAGGACTACACTGAAGCTTTCTTT.

The chain links TRBV19 to TRBJ2-7; TRBD2 agrees at 8 bases. V dropped 5 bases and J dropped 2; count of bases not matched to a gene: 8. CDR1 and CDR2 (germline): LNHDA, SQIVND (reference sequence). The CDR3 covers 15 residues. CDR3 sequence: CASSGSGGSAYEQYF. CDR3 sequence (DNA): TGTGCCAGTAGTGGGAGCGGGGGCAGCGCCTACGAGCAGTACTTC. Based on the CDR3 plus reference TRBV19 and TRBJ2-7, the full variable domain is DGGITQSPKYLFRKEGQNVTLSCEQNLNHDAMYWYRQDPGQGLRLIYYSQIVNDFQKGDIAEGYSVSREKKESFPLTVTSAQKNPTAFYLCASSGSGGSAYEQYFGPGTRLTVT.

The chain links TRBV4-1 to TRBJ2-7; D unclear. Germline CDR1 is MGHRA and CDR2 is YSYEKL. This CDR3 is built from 14 residues. V was trimmed by 4 bases and J by 3 bases, leaving 13 bases between them. The DNA for the CDR3 is TGCGCCAGCAGCCCACCCTATTCGGTCTACGAGCAGTACTTC. It codes for CASSPPYSVYEQYF.

The V and J genes are TRBV4-1 and TRBJ2-2; the match to TRBD2 covers 10 bases. Unmatched junction bases numbered 12, after V lost 7 bases and J lost 4 bases. This CDR3 comprises 17 residues. Germline assignment: CDR1 MGHRA and CDR2 YSYEKL. The CDR3 region is CASTLGGAGGSTGELFF. The CDR3 DNA reads as TGCGCCAGCACCCTGGGGGGAGCGGGGGGGAGCACCGGGGAGCTGTTTTTT.

V gene TRBV11-2 combines with J gene TRBJ2-3; 7 bases align to TRBD2. The junction had 8 bases not matched to a gene; V was cut back by 6 bases and J by 2 bases. The CDR3 is made up of 15 amino acids. Germline lookup yields CDR1 SGHAT and CDR2 FQNNGV. For the CDR3, the DNA is TGTGCCAGCAGTCGAGAGCGGGGCCTCACAGATACGCAGTATTTT. This sequence encodes CASSRERGLTDTQYF. Using reference TRBV11-2 and TRBJ2-3 for the parts outside the CDR3, the full variable domain is EAGVAQSPRYKIIEKRQSVAFWCNPISGHATLYWYQQILGQGPKLLIQFQNNGVVDDSQLPKDRFSAERLKGVDSTLKIQPAKLEDSAVYLCASSRERGLTDTQYFGPGTRLTVL.

In DNA form, the CDR3 reads TGTGCCAGCAGCCCAGGACAGCCTCCCTACGAGCAGTACTTC. Amino acid sequence: CASSPGQPPYEQYF. The J gene is TRBJ2-7, the V gene TRBV7-9; possible D gene TRBD1, 6 bases. V was trimmed by 5 bases and J by 2 bases, leaving 13 bases between them. Germline CDR1 is SEHNR and CDR2 is FQNEAQ (reference sequence). The CDR3 is 14 amino acids.

With regard to this clone: The junction and the germline gene differ at one end; a read error may be behind it. The sample has other DNA sequences that encode this CDR3 too. J is TRBJ2-3 and V is TRBV25-1; 9 positions match TRBD1. Germline V gives CDR1 MGHDK, CDR2 SYGVNS. The CDR3 runs 15 residues. The CDR3 DNA is TGTGCCAGCAGACCTGACAGGGGGTATTCGGATACGCAATATTTT. Its translation is CASRPDRGYSDTQYF. The whole variable domain, filled in from reference TRBV25-1 and TRBJ2-3, reads EADIYQTPRYLVIGTGKKITLECSQTMGHDKMYWYQQDPGMELHLIHYSYGVNSTEKGDLSSESTVSRIRTEHFPLTLESARPSHTSQYLCASRPDRGYSDTQYFGPGTRLTVL.

This sequence joins TRBV5-1 and TRBJ1-1; no definite D call. V was cut by 4 bases and J by 0 bases, with 13 bases left in between. Per germline, CDR1 SGHRS and CDR2 YFSETQ. The length of the CDR3 is 15 residues. The CDR3 DNA sequence: TGCGCCAGCAGCGGCGGGTCAAGCTTGAACACTGAAGCTTTCTTT. Its protein is CASSGGSSLNTEAFF.

This chain uses TRBV7-9 with TRBJ1-1; D is uncertain. Germline V CDR1 and CDR2: SEHNR, FQNEAQ (reference sequence). The CDR3 consists of 14 residues. The V end lost 1 base, the J end lost 5 bases, and 11 bases lay between the germline ends. The CDR3 nucleotides read TGTGCCAGCAGCTTAGGGCCCATCGGGACTGAAGCTTTCTTT. Amino acid sequence: CASSLGPIGTEAFF.

The chain employs TRBV27 and TRBJ2-7; D remains unclear. Germline V gene sequence: CDR1 MNHEY, CDR2 SMNVEV (reference sequence). V lost 5 bases to trimming and J lost 1 base, with 12 bases between them. CDR3 length: 14 residues. The CDR3 region has the DNA TGTGCCAGCAGTCTAAGACACCCATCCTACGAGCAGTACTTC. Protein: CASSLRHPSYEQYF.

The chain links TRBV6-5 to TRBJ1-3; no clear D. The CDR3 extends over 16 amino acids. Germline V gives CDR1 MNHEY, CDR2 SVGAGI. Trimming cost V 4 bases and J 0 bases, with 13 bases left between them. The CDR3 sequence is CASSSVPAGSGNTIYF. CDR3 in DNA: TGTGCCAGCAGTTCCGTACCTGCGGGCTCTGGAAACACCATATATTTT.

The V call is TRBV6-5, the J call TRBJ1-1; 8 nucleotides line up with TRBD1. CDR3 size: 15 residues. Trimming at V came to 7 bases and at J to 4 bases, leaving 11 bases not matched to a gene. Germline lookup yields CDR1 MNHEY and CDR2 SVGAGI. CDR3 DNA: TGTGCCAGCACCCCAGGGGGGCAGGGGGCCACTGAAGCTTTCTTT. Encoded protein: CASTPGGQGATEAFF.

Written as DNA, the CDR3 is TGTGCTAGTGGTTTGGGGAGGGGACAGGGGACCAATGAGCAGTTCTTC. Amino acids: CASGLGRGQGTNEQFF. The rearrangement links TRBV12-5 to TRBJ2-1; 10 bases agree with TRBD1. In germline, CDR1 is LGHNT, CDR2 FRNRAP. Trimming cost V 1 base and J 6 bases; bases outside gene matches: 6. This CDR3 has 16 amino acids.

The chain recombines TRBV29-1 with TRBJ1-1, with a tentative D call TRBD1 (5 bases). Looked up from germline, CDR1 is SQVTM and CDR2 is ANQGSEA. Trimming removed 6 bases at V and 3 bases at J, with 14 bases between. The CDR3 is 13 amino acids. The DNA of the CDR3 is TGCAGCGTAAGACAGCAGATTGACACTGAAGCTTTCTTT. It is translated as CSVRQQIDTEAFF.

This chain joins TRBV6-5 and TRBJ1-2; D is ambiguous. CDR1 and CDR2 from the germline V gene are MNHEY and SVGAGI. There are 13 residues in the CDR3. Between the trimmed V and J ends, which lost 6 bases and 5 bases, there was a span of 13 bases. The CDR3 protein is CASSPDWEYGYTF. The DNA for the CDR3 is TGTGCCAGCAGCCCCGACTGGGAGTATGGCTACACCTTC.

The chain couples TRBV10-3 to TRBJ1-6; 9 bases line up with TRBD1. This CDR3 comprises 14 residues. V trimming: 7 bases; J trimming: 6 bases; junction bases outside the gene matches: 4. Germline lookup yields CDR1 ENHRY and CDR2 SYGVKD. CDR3 DNA sequence: TGTGCCATCACGCCGGGACAGGGTAATTCACCCCTCCACTTT. Its protein is CAITPGQGNSPLHF.

The V call is TRBV4-2, the J call TRBJ2-7; the match to TRBD1 covers 9 bases. With V trimmed by 1 base and J by 3 bases, 1 base remained unmatched. Germline CDR1 and CDR2: LGHNA and YNFKEQ. The CDR3 covers 14 residues. CDR3 in DNA: TGTGCCAGCAGCCAAGGGGACAGGGACTACGAGCAGTACTTC. It specifies CASSQGDRDYEQYF.

Written as DNA, the CDR3 is TGTGCCAGCAGCTTAGCAGGGGCCTACGAGCAGTACTTC. Translated: CASSLAGAYEQYF. The chain recombines TRBV7-8 with TRBJ2-7; the D gene is possibly TRBD1 (5 bases). Germline V gene sequence: CDR1 SGHVS, CDR2 FQNEAQ. V lost 0 bases and J 2 bases, leaving 5 bases between the germline ends. The CDR3 has 13 amino acids.

The chain employs TRBV6-1 and TRBJ2-1, with 10 bases aligning to TRBD2. There are 15 residues in the CDR3. Germline values: CDR1 MNHNS, CDR2 SASEGT. Trimming at V came to 3 bases and at J to 4 bases, leaving 3 bases not matched to a gene. The CDR3 DNA follows: TGTGCCAGCAGTGACCTAGCGGGGGCGTACAATGAGCAGTTCTTC. Its protein is CASSDLAGAYNEQFF.

This chain links TRBV7-8 with TRBJ1-2; no firm D call. This CDR3 has 13 amino acids. The V end was cut by 8 bases, the J end by 5 bases, with 15 bases between. Germline-derived CDR1 and CDR2 are SGHVS and FQNEAQ. In DNA, the CDR3 is TGTGCCAGCGGTCCACGGGTTGTTTATGGCTACACCTTC. Protein sequence: CASGPRVVYGYTF. Full variable domain (missing parts from reference TRBV7-8 and TRBJ1-2): GAGVSQSPRYKVAKRGQDVALRCDPISGHVSLFWYQQALGQGPEFLTYFQNEAQLDKSGLPSDRFFAERPEGSVSTLKIQRTQQEDSAVYLCASGPRVVYGYTFGSGTRLTVV.

V usage is TRBV6-1 and J usage is TRBJ2-7, with D perhaps TRBD2 (5 bases). The CDR3 contains 15 residues. V lost 1 base and J 0 bases, leaving 10 bases between the germline ends. CDR1 MNHNS and CDR2 SASEGT come from the germline V gene. CDR3 in amino acids: CASSEVRGSSYEQYF. Here the CDR3 DNA reads TGTGCCAGCAGTGAAGTACGGGGTTCCTCCTACGAGCAGTACTTC.

The genes are TRBV7-3 and TRBJ2-3; 10 bases line up with TRBD2. The CDR3 is 16 amino acids. The J segment lost 1 base and the V segment lost 2 bases, leaving 3 bases of the junction unmatched. Per germline, CDR1 SGHTA and CDR2 FQGTGA. This CDR3 is CASSLGLAGGTDTQYF. The CDR3 DNA sequence: TGTGCCAGCAGCTTAGGGCTAGCGGGGGGCACAGATACGCAGTATTTT. Variable domain in full (rest from reference TRBV7-3 and TRBJ2-3): GAGVSQTPSNKVTEKGKYVELRCDPISGHTALYWYRQSLGQGPEFLIYFQGTGAADDSGLPNDRFFAVRPEGSVSTLKIQRTERGDSAVYLCASSLGLAGGTDTQYFGPGTRLTVL.

The chain recombines TRBV5-5 with TRBJ2-7, with D possibly being TRBD1 (6 bases). This CDR3 has 15 amino acids. Germline V gene data show CDR1 as SGHKS and CDR2 as YYEKEE (reference sequence). Deletions cut 4 bases from V and 3 bases from J, with 17 bases between. The CDR3 region is CASSVSQGTNYEQYF. The CDR3 region has the DNA TGTGCCAGCAGCGTGAGCCAGGGGACCAACTACGAGCAGTACTTC.

The V gene is TRBV6-1, the J gene TRBJ2-1; 9 bases fit TRBD2. The CDR3 is 15 amino acids. Per the germline V gene, CDR1 is MNHNS and CDR2 is SASEGT. The trim removed 7 bases at V and 3 bases at J, leaving 7 bases unmatched. This chain's CDR3 is CASISTSGFYNEQFF. Written as DNA, the CDR3 is TGTGCCAGCATTTCGACTAGCGGATTCTACAATGAGCAGTTCTTC.

This chain joins TRBV18 and TRBJ2-5; D remains unclear. The assigned J gene may be wrong: the sequence end matches TRBJ2-7 better. Germline V lookup: CDR1 KGHSH, CDR2 LQKENI. The CDR3 is 13 residues long. CDR3 sequence reads: CASSPIDLGEQYF. In nucleotides, the CDR3 is TGTGCCAGCTCACCGATAGATTTGGGCGAGCAGTACTTC.